The clone carrying this TCR beta chain has a count of ten or more. This entry belongs to a study of early T cells in non-severe SARS-CoV-2 infection. TCRdb used MiXCR to reprocess the 5' RACE reads, holding one entry per CDR3 protein. The sample gives 59,000 or so distinct CDR3 sequences, over 9.5% of which show up once; over 1.1% is in the top ten. The CDR3 contains 14 residues. Germline V gene sequence: CDR1 MNHEY, CDR2 SMNVEV (reference sequence). V was clipped by 4 bases and J by 7 bases, with 14 bases between them. The rearrangement joins TRBV27 to TRBJ2-1, with D perhaps TRBD2 (5 bases). This material consisted of whole blood, taken at baseline. This receptor was taken from an adult who was a healthcare worker with PCR-confirmed SARS-CoV-2 infection or an uninfected control (not recorded which). The CDR3 loop is CASSSQLDRNEQFF. DNA of the CDR3: TGTGCCAGCAGTTCTCAACTAGACCGGAATGAGCAGTTCTTC.